The sample holds a few counts of the clone carrying this TCR beta chain. The record originates from a study of blood T cell repertoires in COVID-19. Unmatched junction bases numbered 3, after V lost 3 bases and J lost 3 bases. CDR1 and CDR2 (germline): GTSNPN, SVGIG (reference sequence). The CDR3 is 14 residues long. As handled by the study authors: The authors estimated nucleated cell counts from reference gene primer amplification. TCRdb's copy holds only in-frame clones and misses some; the assay was immunoSEQ multiplex PCR. V, J and clone size derive from that table, while D and trimming were established from the DNA sequence. Counted here are 650,000 to 800,000 clones, approximately 90% occurring once; the ten biggest clones make up more than 0.25%.

The sample taken for sequencing was peripheral blood. The chain uses TRBV30 and TRBJ2-1; 9 nucleotides match TRBD2. The TCR sequence derives from a woman aged 18-29 years with acute or convalescent COVID-19. CDR3 protein: CAWRSGGSYNEQFF. CDR3 DNA: TGTGCCTGGAGAAGCGGGGGGAGCTACAATGAGCAGTTCTTC.